The 8 T cell receptor beta chains listed next were all sequenced from one sample in a study of cytomegalovirus exposure and HLA in healthy donors. 60 Vbeta and 13 Jbeta primers were used in PCR. Sequencing was performed with immunoSEQ multiplex PCR; in TCRdb, only in-frame clones are kept and a portion is missing. The data contain 220,000 or so clones, 70% to 80% of them singletons. Sample: PBMCs. These TCRs come from a woman aged 30 to 39 in good health and CMV-seronegative.

The chain uses TRBV7-9 and TRBJ1-2; D uncertain. This CDR3 contains 15 residues. Trimming took 2 bases from V and 6 from J, leaving 16 bases between them. Germline loops: CDR1 SEHNR, CDR2 FQNEAQ (reference sequence). The CDR3 DNA sequence: TGTGCCAGCAGCTTACGTGGTGCCCCGGGAGATGGCTACACCTTC. It codes for CASSLRGAPGDGYTF.

Note on this clone: Germline and junction disagree at one end, which may indicate a read error. The genes are TRBV11-3 and TRBJ2-5; 14 nucleotides align to TRBD2. The CDR3 sequence is 17 residues long. The germline CDR1 and CDR2 sequences are SGHNT and YENEEA. CDR3 nucleotide sequence: TGTGTCAGCAGCTCGGGGACTAGCGGGAGAGGAAAAGAGACCCAGTACTTC. This sequence encodes CVSSSGTSGRGKETQYF.

In this sample, this clone turned up a few times. The rearrangement joins TRBV6-1 to TRBJ2-1, with D maybe TRBD2 (5 bases). The CDR3 is made up of 15 amino acids. The V gene's germline CDR1 is MNHNS and CDR2 SASEGT. V gave up 7 bases and J gave up 0 bases, with 13 bases separating them. CDR3: CASTPDGSSYNEQFF. In nucleotides, the CDR3 is TGTGCCAGCACACCGGATGGGAGCTCCTACAATGAGCAGTTCTTC.

This chain uses TRBV29-1 with TRBJ1-4; maybe TRBD1 (5 bases). The CDR3 consists of 13 residues. V was shortened by 7 bases and J by 0 bases, with 9 bases between the two germline ends. CDR1 and CDR2 from the germline V gene are SQVTM and ANQGSEA. As DNA, the CDR3 is TGCAGCGCTGGGGCTGCAACTAATGAAAAACTGTTTTTT. This codes for CSAGAATNEKLFF.

This chain connects TRBV19 to TRBJ2-5, with TRBD2 matching over 9 bases. The CDR3 covers 16 residues. Trimming took 2 bases from V and 5 from J; bases not matched to a gene: 9. Germline CDR1 is LNHDA and CDR2 is SQIVND (reference sequence). CDR3 in amino acids: CASSIFGGGAGETQYF. The CDR3 bases are TGTGCCAGTAGTATATTCGGCGGGGGGGCAGGGGAGACCCAGTACTTC.

V gene TRBV5-4 combines with J gene TRBJ2-1; the match to TRBD1 covers 11 bases. CDR1 and CDR2 from the germline V gene are SGHNT and YYREEE (reference sequence). This CDR3 has 14 amino acids. The junction had 4 bases not matched to a gene; V was cut back by 4 bases and J by 7 bases. The chain's CDR3 is CASSLGQGGNEQFF. CDR3 nucleotide sequence: TGTGCCAGCAGCCTGGGACAGGGGGGTAATGAGCAGTTCTTC.

The rearrangement joins TRBV5-1 to TRBJ2-3; D is possibly TRBD1 (6 bases). V was trimmed by 0 bases and J by 5 bases, leaving 7 bases between them. The CDR3 contains 13 residues. In germline, CDR1 is SGHRS, CDR2 YFSETQ. Written as DNA, the CDR3 is TGCGCCAGCAGCTTGGAAGGGGGAGATACGCAGTATTTT. Translation gives CASSLEGGDTQYF. The variable domain in full, completed from reference TRBV5-1 and TRBJ2-3, reads KAGVTQTPRYLIKTRGQQVTLSCSPISGHRSVSWYQQTPGQGLQFLFEYFSETQRNKGNFPGRFSGRQFSNSRSEMNVSTLELGDSALYLCASSLEGGDTQYFGPGTRLTVL.

This clone was counted once. As DNA, the CDR3 is TGCAGCGTTGAAGAATCGGGAAGGGACTATGGCTACACCTTC. It yields the protein CSVEESGRDYGYTF. The chain is built from TRBV29-1 and TRBJ1-2; D not resolved. Trimming removed 0 bases from V and 3 bases from J, with 11 bases in between. Germline CDR1 reads SQVTM; CDR2 reads ANQGSEA. CDR3 length equals 14 residues. Full variable domain (outside the CDR3, taken from reference TRBV29-1 and TRBJ1-2): SAVISQKPSRDICQRGTSLTIQCQVDSQVTMMFWYRQQPGQSLTLIATANQGSEATYESGFVIDKFPISRPNLTFSTLTVSNMSPEDSSIYLCSVEESGRDYGYTFGSGTRLTVV.